These 11 T cell receptor beta chains came from one sample sequenced in a study of blood T cell repertoires in COVID-19. Sequencing used immunoSEQ multiplex PCR; TCRdb keeps in-frame clones, though not all of them. The table has some 70,000 clones, roughly four fifths seen once. Input material: peripheral blood. These TCRs come from a man in his sixties with COVID-19, enrolled during active disease.

V usage is TRBV27 and J usage is TRBJ1-1, with D possibly TRBD1 on 5 matching bases. The germline V gene has CDR1 MNHEY and CDR2 SMNVEV (reference sequence). This CDR3 is 13 amino acids long. V was trimmed by 2 bases and J by 3 bases, leaving 7 bases between them. For the CDR3, the DNA is TGTGCCAGCAGTTTACAAGGGGACACTGAAGCTTTCTTT. Translation: CASSLQGDTEAFF.

This clone showed up just a few times. V is TRBV10-1 and J is TRBJ1-1; D possibly corresponds to TRBD1 (6 bases). Germline V gene data show CDR1 as WNHNN and CDR2 as SYGVQD (reference sequence). This CDR3 is 14 amino acids long. The V and J ends lost 5 bases and 0 bases respectively, with 10 bases between them. This CDR3 is CASSPGVMNTEAFF. The CDR3 coding sequence is TGCGCCAGCAGTCCAGGGGTGATGAACACTGAAGCTTTCTTT.

This chain joins TRBV7-9 and TRBJ2-5; 10 bases agree with TRBD2. The CDR3 has 15 residues. CDR1 is SEHNR, CDR2 FQNEAQ, per germline (reference sequence). Germline trimming cut 1 base from V and 5 bases from J; bases unmatched to any gene: 4. CDR3 DNA: TGTGCCAGCAGCTTAGGACTAGCGGGTGAGGAGACCCAGTACTTC. This codes for CASSLGLAGEETQYF. The complete variable domain, with remaining parts taken from reference TRBV7-9 and TRBJ2-5, reads DTGVSQNPRHKITKRGQNVTFRCDPISEHNRLYWYRQTLGQGPEFLTYFQNEAQLEKSRLLSDRFSAERPKGSFSTLEIQRTEQGDSAMYLCASSLGLAGEETQYFGPGTRLLVL.

The V gene is TRBV9, the J gene TRBJ2-3; 7 bases fit TRBD2. V was pared by 0 bases and J by 1 base, with 5 bases of the junction left unmatched. This CDR3 is 16 amino acids long. CDR1 SGDLS and CDR2 YYNGEE come from the germline V gene. The CDR3 protein is CASSVVAGEGTDTQYF. The CDR3, as DNA: TGTGCCAGCAGCGTAGTCGCGGGGGAAGGCACAGATACGCAGTATTTT. Using reference TRBV9 and TRBJ2-3 for the parts outside the CDR3, the full variable domain is DSGVTQTPKHLITATGQRVTLRCSPRSGDLSVYWYQQSLDQGLQFLIQYYNGEERAKGNILERFSAQQFPDLHSELNLSSLELGDSALYFCASSVVAGEGTDTQYFGPGTRLTVL.

Concerning this clone: Mismatch with germline at one junction end may stem from a read error. J is TRBJ2-7 and V is TRBV3-1 (or the pseudogene TRBV3-2), with 8 bases identical to TRBD2. The CDR3 extends over 14 amino acids. Germline V lookup: CDR1 LGHDT, CDR2 YNNKEL (reference sequence). The CDR3 loop is CASSFREGSDEQYF. CDR3 sequence (DNA): TGTGCCAGCAGCTTTCGGGAGGGCTCCGACGAGCAGTACTTC.

The rearrangement links TRBV20-1 to TRBJ2-7; possibly TRBD1 for D (5 bases). Trimming took 1 base from V and 5 from J, leaving 6 bases between them. CDR3 length: 11 residues. Per the germline V gene, CDR1 is DFQATT and CDR2 is SNEGSKA (reference sequence). The CDR3 protein is CSARGGNEQYF. The CDR3 DNA reads TGCAGTGCTAGAGGGGGCAACGAGCAGTACTTC.

The rearrangement uses TRBV5-6 and TRBJ1-2, with D tentatively TRBD1 (5 bases). The germline CDR1 and CDR2 sequences are SGHDT and YYEEEE. The V end lost 3 bases, the J end lost 3 bases, and 9 bases lay between the germline ends. The CDR3 runs 13 residues. The CDR3 DNA follows: TGTGCCAGCAGCTCTGGGACTTACTATGGCTACACCTTC. It encodes CASSSGTYYGYTF. Complete variable domain (other parts from reference TRBV5-6 and TRBJ1-2): DAGVTQSPTHLIKTRGQQVTLRCSPKSGHDTVSWYQQALGQGPQFIFQYYEEEERQRGNFPDRFSGHQFPNYSSELNVNALLLGDSALYLCASSSGTYYGYTFGSGTRLTVV.

This chain joins TRBV11-2 and TRBJ2-1; 15 nucleotides align to TRBD2. Germline lookup yields CDR1 SGHAT and CDR2 FQNNGV. J gave up 4 bases and V 5 bases, and 9 bases lay outside the gene matches. This CDR3 is built from 18 residues. The CDR3 here is CASSARRTSGGDYNEQFF. Here the CDR3 DNA reads TGTGCCAGCAGCGCGAGGAGGACTAGCGGGGGGGATTACAATGAGCAGTTCTTC.

The V call is TRBV29-1, the J call TRBJ2-3, with D maybe TRBD2 (7 bases). The V end lost 6 bases, the J end lost 2 bases, and 9 bases lay between the germline ends. Germline loops: CDR1 SQVTM, CDR2 ANQGSEA. The CDR3 has 12 residues. The chain's CDR3 is CSVGGDTDTQYF. CDR3 sequence (DNA): TGCAGCGTAGGGGGGGACACAGATACGCAGTATTTT.

The chain employs TRBV7-2 and TRBJ2-7; 8 nucleotides line up with TRBD2. The CDR3 is made up of 15 amino acids. Per germline, CDR1 SGHTA and CDR2 FQGNSA. V dropped 5 bases and J dropped 2; count of bases not matched to a gene: 8. The CDR3: CASSPAGGPTYEQYF. The DNA for the CDR3 is TGTGCCAGCAGCCCCGCGGGGGGACCAACCTACGAGCAGTACTTC.

The V call is TRBV7-9, the J call TRBJ2-3, with a weak D call TRBD1 (5 bases). Trimming shortened V by 5 bases and J by 2 bases, and 14 bases separated the two germline ends. Germline CDR1 SEHNR, CDR2 FQNEAQ (reference sequence). CDR3 size: 15 residues. Here the CDR3 reads CASSPQGPHTDTQYF. The DNA for the CDR3 is TGTGCCAGCAGCCCCCAGGGTCCCCACACAGATACGCAGTATTTT.